One and the same sample provided the 26 T cell receptor beta chains below, sequenced in a study of blood T cell repertoires in COVID-19. Generated by immunoSEQ multiplex PCR, the TCRdb table keeps only in-frame clones and is missing some. The sample records about 350,000 clones, 88% being singletons. The sample comprised peripheral blood. These receptors all come from a woman aged 70 to 79 with COVID-19, enrolled during active disease.

This chain uses TRBV9 with TRBJ2-5, with D tentatively TRBD2 (5 bases). The germline CDR1 and CDR2 sequences are SGDLS and YYNGEE. The CDR3 is made up of 14 amino acids. Trimming cost V 3 bases and J 5 bases, with 14 bases left between them. CDR3 amino acids: CASSAEGNAETQYF. The CDR3 nucleotides read TGTGCCAGCAGCGCAGAGGGAAACGCCGAGACCCAGTACTTC.

This chain links TRBV3-1 (or the pseudogene TRBV3-2) with TRBJ1-6; the D gene is possibly TRBD1 (6 bases). Germline values: CDR1 LGHDT, CDR2 YNNKEL (reference sequence). The V and J ends lost 4 bases and 11 bases respectively, with 15 bases between them. The CDR3 is made up of 14 amino acids. The CDR3 bases are TGTGCCAGCAGCCTTCTGTCACAGGGTACACCCCTCCACTTT. The encoded protein is CASSLLSQGTPLHF.

The chain joins TRBV4-1 to TRBJ2-7; TRBD2 is a possible D gene (5 bases). V was trimmed by 4 bases and J by 1 base, leaving 11 bases between them. The CDR3 totals 14 residues. Germline V CDR1 and CDR2: MGHRA, YSYEKL. CDR3 in amino acids: CASSPWTGSYEQYF. The CDR3 region has the DNA TGCGCCAGCAGCCCGTGGACTGGGTCCTACGAGCAGTACTTC.

The chain employs TRBV6-5 and TRBJ2-5; D may be TRBD1 (5 bases). From germline, CDR1 is MNHEY and CDR2 SVGAGI. The CDR3 runs to 13 residues. Trimming shortened V by 2 bases and J by 3 bases, and 7 bases separated the two germline ends. DNA for the CDR3: TGTGCCAGCAGTTACGGGGCAGAAGAGACCCAGTACTTC. Amino acid sequence: CASSYGAEETQYF.

The chain recombines TRBV28 with TRBJ1-6; TRBD1 matches 7 bases. After removal of 6 bases from V and 9 bases from J, the junction contained 8 bases not matched to a gene. CDR1 and CDR2 (germline): MDHEN, SYDVKM. This CDR3 comprises 14 residues. CDR3 region: CASRPTGSFSPLHF. CDR3 coding DNA: TGTGCCAGCAGGCCGACAGGGTCCTTTTCACCCCTCCACTTT.

This clone appeared a few times. This chain uses TRBV19 with TRBJ2-7; possible D gene TRBD1, 5 bases. With 3 bases removed from V and 1 base from J, the gap between germline ends came to 13 bases. This CDR3 comprises 15 residues. In germline, CDR1 is LNHDA, CDR2 SQIVND (reference sequence). CDR3 DNA sequence: TGTGCCAGTAGTATTGGTGTAAGGGGATCCTACGAGCAGTACTTC. It codes for CASSIGVRGSYEQYF.

V gene TRBV19 combines with J gene TRBJ1-1; D remains unclear. V dropped 2 bases and J dropped 6 bases, with 16 bases sitting between them. Germline values: CDR1 LNHDA, CDR2 SQIVND (reference sequence). The CDR3 totals 15 residues. CDR3 nucleotide sequence: TGTGCCAGTAGTATACCAGGTTCGAAGCACGCTGAAGCTTTCTTT. Amino acid sequence: CASSIPGSKHAEAFF.

The rearrangement links TRBV14 to TRBJ2-7; a weak D match, TRBD1 (6 bases). The germline gives CDR1 SGHDN, CDR2 FVKESK. V was clipped by 0 bases and J by 4 bases, with 16 bases between them. The CDR3 has 16 residues. CDR3 amino acids: CASSQDRQGRGYEQYF. CDR3 nucleotides: TGTGCCAGCAGCCAAGATCGGCAGGGGAGAGGGTACGAGCAGTACTTC.

On this clone itself: The sample contains more than one DNA sequence encoding this CDR3. The CDR3 protein is CASSVGTGNTEAFF. For the CDR3, the DNA is TGTGCCAGCAGCGTAGGAACAGGGAACACTGAAGCTTTCTTT. V is TRBV9 and J is TRBJ1-1, with a weak D call TRBD1 (5 bases). This CDR3 spans 14 amino acids. CDR1 and CDR2 from the germline V gene are SGDLS and YYNGEE. V was pared by 0 bases and J by 1 base, with 7 bases between.

V usage is TRBV19 and J usage is TRBJ1-2; 7 bases are shared with TRBD1. The V gene's germline CDR1 is LNHDA and CDR2 SQIVND (reference sequence). This CDR3 comprises 15 residues. V shed 4 bases, J shed 4 bases, and the junction held 9 bases outside the gene matches. The CDR3 bases are TGTGCCAGTAGTACCCTCTCGACAGGGACCTATGGCTACACCTTC. Translated, it gives CASSTLSTGTYGYTF.

This rearrangement joins TRBV20-1 to TRBJ2-3; 8 bases line up with TRBD1. The CDR3 covers 14 residues. The J segment lost 6 bases and the V segment lost 3 bases, leaving 8 bases of the junction unmatched. Germline lookup yields CDR1 DFQATT and CDR2 SNEGSKA (reference sequence). Written as DNA, the CDR3 is TGCAGTGCTAGTAGTCAGGGGGCAGGGGATACGCAGTATTTT. Amino acid sequence: CSASSQGAGDTQYF.

The chain joins TRBV15 to TRBJ1-1; the D is unclear. The CDR3 length is 14 residues. Germline-derived CDR1 and CDR2 are LNHNV and YYDKDF (reference sequence). V lost 0 bases, J lost 4 bases, and 9 bases lay in between. CDR3 sequence reads: CATSRDSAGTEAFF. The CDR3 coding sequence is TGTGCCACCAGCAGAGATAGTGCGGGCACTGAAGCTTTCTTT.

The chain joins TRBV3-1 (or the pseudogene TRBV3-2) to TRBJ1-6; TRBD1 might be the D (6 bases). Per germline, CDR1 LGHDT and CDR2 YNNKEL (reference sequence). The CDR3 is 15 residues long. V was clipped by 0 bases and J by 7 bases, with 10 bases between them. CDR3 bases: TGTGCCAGCAGCCAAGAGGGACATGGGAATTCACCCCTCCACTTT. This translates into CASSQEGHGNSPLHF.

The rearrangement joins TRBV29-1 to TRBJ2-1; the D is unclear. Germline values: CDR1 SQVTM, CDR2 ANQGSEA. With 4 bases removed from V and 8 bases from J, the gap between germline ends came to 18 bases. This CDR3 has 14 residues. The CDR3 sequence: CSVGETVAVYEQFF. The DNA for the CDR3 is TGCAGCGTTGGTGAGACTGTAGCTGTATATGAGCAGTTCTTC.

This chain connects TRBV9 to TRBJ2-3, with 12 bases that match TRBD2. This CDR3 contains 16 residues. Germline CDR1 SGDLS, CDR2 YYNGEE. V gave up 2 bases and J gave up 5 bases; unmatched junction bases: 6. CDR3 nucleotides: TGTGCCAGCAGCGTTCGACTAGCGGGGGCGGAAGATACGCAGTATTTT. The encoded protein is CASSVRLAGAEDTQYF.

The rearrangement uses TRBV2 and TRBJ1-1; 8 bases align to TRBD1. The CDR3 runs to 14 residues. V dropped 6 bases and J dropped 5; count of bases not matched to a gene: 8. Germline CDR1 is SNHLY and CDR2 is FYNNEI. The CDR3 protein is CASRRTGSKTEAFF. CDR3 sequence (DNA): TGTGCCAGCAGAAGGACAGGGAGTAAAACTGAAGCTTTCTTT.

V gene TRBV30 combines with J gene TRBJ1-1; 12 nucleotides align to TRBD1. Trimming removed 3 bases from V and 5 bases from J; junction bases left unmatched: 10. Germline CDR1 reads GTSNPN; CDR2 reads SVGIG (reference sequence). The CDR3 contains 16 residues. CDR3 in amino acids: CAWSRRDRGRETEAFF. For the CDR3, the DNA is TGTGCCTGGAGCCGGAGGGACAGGGGGCGGGAGACTGAAGCTTTCTTT.

The chain couples TRBV14 to TRBJ1-5, with 7 bases fitting TRBD1. With V trimmed by 2 bases and J by 3 bases, 13 bases remained unmatched. Germline V gene sequence: CDR1 SGHDN, CDR2 FVKESK. The CDR3 is made up of 18 amino acids. CDR3 nucleotide sequence: TGTGCCAGCAGCCAACACAACCGGGACAGAGTTTTCAATCAGCCCCAGCATTTT. Translation gives CASSQHNRDRVFNQPQHF.

V is TRBV4-1 and J is TRBJ2-1, with 8 positions matching TRBD2. The CDR3 sequence is 15 residues long. The V gene end was trimmed by 0 bases and the J gene end by 3 bases; junction bases not matched to a gene: 1. Germline V lookup: CDR1 MGHRA, CDR2 YSYEKL. This CDR3 reads CASSQERGDYNEQFF. The CDR3 DNA reads as TGCGCCAGCAGCCAAGAGCGGGGGGACTACAATGAGCAGTTCTTC.

The CDR3 DNA is TGCGCCAGCAGCCAAGGTGGCTCCCCAGGGACCCAGTACTTC. It translates to CASSQGGSPGTQYF. The chain recombines TRBV4-1 with TRBJ2-5; D remains ambiguous. From germline, CDR1 is MGHRA and CDR2 YSYEKL. The CDR3 runs to 14 residues. The germline V and J ends were trimmed by 1 base and 7 bases, with 13 bases remaining between them.

The genes are TRBV6-5 and TRBJ1-1; 10 bases agree with TRBD1. Trimming cost V 5 bases and J 7 bases; bases outside gene matches: 1. From germline, CDR1 is MNHEY and CDR2 SVGAGI. The CDR3 is 12 amino acids. CDR3 nucleotides: TGTGCCAGCAGTCGGACAGGGGGTGAAGCTTTCTTT. It specifies CASSRTGGEAFF.

The chain couples TRBV27 to TRBJ1-2; no clear D. Germline assignment: CDR1 MNHEY and CDR2 SMNVEV (reference sequence). The CDR3 is made up of 13 amino acids. V lost 5 bases and J lost 4, with 11 bases in between. The DNA of the CDR3 is TGTGCCAGCAGTCTCGGAGGGATCTATGGCTACACCTTC. Translating it yields CASSLGGIYGYTF.

J is TRBJ2-7 and V is TRBV5-1, with unresolved D. This CDR3 spans 13 amino acids. The ends were cut back, 0 bases at V and 4 bases at J, with 8 bases in the middle. Germline V lookup: CDR1 SGHRS, CDR2 YFSETQ. The CDR3 protein is CASSLGNQYEQYF. The CDR3 DNA follows: TGCGCCAGCAGCTTGGGCAACCAGTACGAGCAGTACTTC.

The V gene is TRBV15, the J gene TRBJ2-7; the D gene is possibly TRBD2 (6 bases). CDR1 and CDR2 (germline): LNHNV, YYDKDF (reference sequence). CDR3 length: 13 residues. The V gene lost 10 bases and the J gene lost 1 base, with 14 bases spanning the gap. CDR3: CAITGETSYEQYF. The CDR3 nucleotides read TGTGCCATCACGGGGGAAACGTCCTACGAGCAGTACTTC.

J is TRBJ1-6 and V is TRBV5-1; 8 bases align to TRBD1. The V segment lost 4 bases and the J segment 6 bases; nucleotides outside the gene matches: 12. Germline V CDR1 and CDR2: SGHRS, YFSETQ. This CDR3 contains 17 residues. The CDR3 reads CASSLAGQGQGNSPLHF. The CDR3 DNA reads as TGCGCCAGCAGCCTGGCCGGACAGGGTCAGGGTAATTCACCCCTCCACTTT. The complete variable domain, with remaining parts taken from reference TRBV5-1 and TRBJ1-6, reads KAGVTQTPRYLIKTRGQQVTLSCSPISGHRSVSWYQQTPGQGLQFLFEYFSETQRNKGNFPGRFSGRQFSNSRSEMNVSTLELGDSALYLCASSLAGQGQGNSPLHFGNGTRLTVT.

This clone was seen ten or more times. This sequence joins TRBV29-1 and TRBJ2-5; TRBD1 might be the D (5 bases). CDR1 is SQVTM, CDR2 ANQGSEA, per germline. Trimming removed 1 base from V and 5 bases from J, with 8 bases in between. The CDR3 totals 12 residues. CDR3 coding DNA: TGCAGCGTTGAAGGGGGCTATGAGACCCAGTACTTC. This gives the protein CSVEGGYETQYF.